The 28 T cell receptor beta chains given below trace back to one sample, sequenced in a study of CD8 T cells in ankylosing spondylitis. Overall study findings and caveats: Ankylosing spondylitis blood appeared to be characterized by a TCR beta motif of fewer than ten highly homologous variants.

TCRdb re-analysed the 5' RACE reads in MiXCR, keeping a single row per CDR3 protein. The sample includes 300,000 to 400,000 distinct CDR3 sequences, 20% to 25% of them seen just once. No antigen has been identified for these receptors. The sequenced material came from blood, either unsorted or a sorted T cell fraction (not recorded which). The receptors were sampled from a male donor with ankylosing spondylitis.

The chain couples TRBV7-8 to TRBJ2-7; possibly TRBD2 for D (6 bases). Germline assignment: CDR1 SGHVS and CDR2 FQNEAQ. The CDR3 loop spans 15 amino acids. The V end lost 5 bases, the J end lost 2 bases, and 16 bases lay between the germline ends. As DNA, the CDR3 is TGTGCCAGCAGCCCGGGTCGTAGCGGCCCCTACGAGCAGTACTTC. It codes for CASSPGRSGPYEQYF.

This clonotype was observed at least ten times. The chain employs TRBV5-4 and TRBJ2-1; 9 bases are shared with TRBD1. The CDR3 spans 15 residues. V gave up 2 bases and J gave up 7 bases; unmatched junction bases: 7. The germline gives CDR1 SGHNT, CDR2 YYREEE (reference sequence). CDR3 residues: CASSFRTGESNEQFF. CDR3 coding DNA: TGTGCCAGCAGCTTTAGGACAGGGGAGTCGAATGAGCAGTTCTTC.

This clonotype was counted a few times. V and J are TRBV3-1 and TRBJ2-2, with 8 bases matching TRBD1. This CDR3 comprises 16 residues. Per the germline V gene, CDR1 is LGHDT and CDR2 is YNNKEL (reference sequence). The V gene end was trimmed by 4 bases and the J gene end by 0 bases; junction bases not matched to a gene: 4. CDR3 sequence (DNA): TGTGCCAGCAGCCGTCGACAGGGGACGAACACCGGGGAGCTGTTTTTT. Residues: CASSRRQGTNTGELFF. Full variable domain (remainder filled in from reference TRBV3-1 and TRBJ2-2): DTAVSQTPKYLVTQMGNDKSIKCEQNLGHDTMYWYKQDSKKFLKIMFSYNNKELIINETVPNRFSPKSPDKAHLNLHINSLELGDSAVYFCASSRRQGTNTGELFFGEGSRLTVL.

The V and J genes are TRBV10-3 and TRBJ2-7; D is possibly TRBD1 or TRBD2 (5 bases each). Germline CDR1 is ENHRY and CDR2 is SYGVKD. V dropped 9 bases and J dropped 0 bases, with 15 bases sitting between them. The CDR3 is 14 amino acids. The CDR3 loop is CAIRDGVSSYEQYF. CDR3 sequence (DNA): TGTGCCATACGGGACGGGGTCTCCTCCTACGAGCAGTACTTC.

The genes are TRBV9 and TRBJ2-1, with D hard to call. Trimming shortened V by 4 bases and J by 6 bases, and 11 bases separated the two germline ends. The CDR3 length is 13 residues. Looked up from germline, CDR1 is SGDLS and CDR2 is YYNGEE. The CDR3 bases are TGTGCCAGCAGCAGAACGAATGGCAATGAGCAGTTCTTC. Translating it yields CASSRTNGNEQFF.

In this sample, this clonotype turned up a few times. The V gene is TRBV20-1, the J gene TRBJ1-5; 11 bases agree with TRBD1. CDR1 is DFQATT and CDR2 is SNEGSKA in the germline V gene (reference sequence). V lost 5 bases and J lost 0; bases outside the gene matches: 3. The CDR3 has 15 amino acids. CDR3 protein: CSAGQGAYSNQPQHF. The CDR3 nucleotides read TGCAGTGCTGGACAGGGGGCCTATAGCAATCAGCCCCAGCATTTT.

This CDR3 reads CASSPLRSSYEQYF. In DNA form, the CDR3 reads TGTGCCAGCAGTCCCTTACGGAGCTCCTACGAGCAGTACTTC. The chain is built from TRBV27 and TRBJ2-7; unclear D gene. The CDR3 is 14 amino acids. Germline V gene data show CDR1 as MNHEY and CDR2 as SMNVEV (reference sequence). V lost 5 bases and J 0 bases, leaving 11 bases between the germline ends.

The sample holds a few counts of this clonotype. CDR3 in DNA: TGCAGTGCTGAACGGGACAGGCGCTACGAGCAGTACTTC. This sequence encodes CSAERDRRYEQYF. The rearrangement uses TRBV20-1 and TRBJ2-7, with TRBD1 matching over 8 bases. Germline-derived CDR1 and CDR2 are DFQATT and SNEGSKA (reference sequence). Trimming at V came to 5 bases and at J to 3 bases, leaving 6 bases not matched to a gene. This CDR3 is built from 13 residues.

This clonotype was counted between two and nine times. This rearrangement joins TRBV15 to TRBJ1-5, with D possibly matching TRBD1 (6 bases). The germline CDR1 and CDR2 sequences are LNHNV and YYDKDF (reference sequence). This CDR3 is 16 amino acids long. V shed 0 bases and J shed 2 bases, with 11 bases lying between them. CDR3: CATSREGGDGNQPQHF. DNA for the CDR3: TGTGCCACCAGCAGAGAAGGGGGAGATGGCAATCAGCCCCAGCATTTT.

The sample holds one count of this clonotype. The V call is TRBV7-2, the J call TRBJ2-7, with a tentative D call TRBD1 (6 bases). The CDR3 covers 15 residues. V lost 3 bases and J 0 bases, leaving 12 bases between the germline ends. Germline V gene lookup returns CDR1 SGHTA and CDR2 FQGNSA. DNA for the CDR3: TGTGCCAGCAGCTTTAGTAGGGGACACTCCTACGAGCAGTACTTC. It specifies CASSFSRGHSYEQYF.

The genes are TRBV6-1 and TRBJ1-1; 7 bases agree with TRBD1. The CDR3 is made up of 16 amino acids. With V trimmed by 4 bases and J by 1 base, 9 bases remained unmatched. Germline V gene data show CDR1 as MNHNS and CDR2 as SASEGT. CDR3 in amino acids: CASSGTRTGSNTEAFF. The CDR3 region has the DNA TGTGCCAGCAGTGGTACACGGACAGGCTCGAACACTGAAGCTTTCTTT.

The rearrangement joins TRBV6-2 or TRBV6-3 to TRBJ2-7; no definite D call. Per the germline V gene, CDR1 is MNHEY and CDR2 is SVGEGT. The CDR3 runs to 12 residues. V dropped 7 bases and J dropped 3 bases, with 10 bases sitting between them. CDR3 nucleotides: TGTGCCAGCATGGGCCCTCGCTACGAGCAGTACTTC. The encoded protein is CASMGPRYEQYF.

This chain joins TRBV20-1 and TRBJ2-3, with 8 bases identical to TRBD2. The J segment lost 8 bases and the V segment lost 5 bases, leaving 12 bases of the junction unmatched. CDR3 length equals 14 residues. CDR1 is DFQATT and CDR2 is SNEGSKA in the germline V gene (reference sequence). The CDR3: CSAFTSGLRGTQYF. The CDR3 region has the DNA TGCAGTGCTTTTACTAGCGGTCTTCGCGGTACGCAGTATTTT.

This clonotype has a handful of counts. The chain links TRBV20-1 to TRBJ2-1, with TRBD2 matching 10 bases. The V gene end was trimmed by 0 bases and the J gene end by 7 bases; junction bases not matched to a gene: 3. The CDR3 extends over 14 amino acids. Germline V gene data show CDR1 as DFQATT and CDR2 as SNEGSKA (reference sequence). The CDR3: CSAREGLASNEQFF. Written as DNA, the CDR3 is TGCAGTGCTAGAGAGGGACTAGCGAGTAATGAGCAGTTCTTC.

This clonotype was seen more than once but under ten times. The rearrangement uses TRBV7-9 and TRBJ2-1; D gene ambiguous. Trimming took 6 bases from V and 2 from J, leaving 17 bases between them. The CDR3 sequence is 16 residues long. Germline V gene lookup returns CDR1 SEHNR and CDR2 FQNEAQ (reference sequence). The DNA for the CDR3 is TGTGCCAGCAGTGTAGGGCTCCTAAGGGCCTACAATGAGCAGTTCTTC. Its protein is CASSVGLLRAYNEQFF.

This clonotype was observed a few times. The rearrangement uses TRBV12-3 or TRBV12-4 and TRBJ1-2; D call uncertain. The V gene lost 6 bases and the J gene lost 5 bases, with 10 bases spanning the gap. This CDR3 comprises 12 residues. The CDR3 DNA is TGTGCCAGCAGGTCGGACCAGTATGGCTACACCTTC. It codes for CASRSDQYGYTF.

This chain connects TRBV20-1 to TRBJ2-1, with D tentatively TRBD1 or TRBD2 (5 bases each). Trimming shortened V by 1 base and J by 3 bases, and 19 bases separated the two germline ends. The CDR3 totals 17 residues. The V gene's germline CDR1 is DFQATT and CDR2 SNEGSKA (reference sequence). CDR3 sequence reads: CSARVPYRDLNYNEQFF. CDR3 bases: TGCAGTGCTAGAGTGCCGTACCGGGACCTTAACTACAATGAGCAGTTCTTC.

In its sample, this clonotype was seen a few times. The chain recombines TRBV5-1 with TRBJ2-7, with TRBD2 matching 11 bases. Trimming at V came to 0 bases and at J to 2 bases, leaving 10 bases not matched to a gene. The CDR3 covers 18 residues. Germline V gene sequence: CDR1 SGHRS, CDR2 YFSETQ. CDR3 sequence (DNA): TGCGCCAGCAGCTTGGGACTAGCGGGATTTAGGGGGACCTACGAGCAGTACTTC. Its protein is CASSLGLAGFRGTYEQYF.

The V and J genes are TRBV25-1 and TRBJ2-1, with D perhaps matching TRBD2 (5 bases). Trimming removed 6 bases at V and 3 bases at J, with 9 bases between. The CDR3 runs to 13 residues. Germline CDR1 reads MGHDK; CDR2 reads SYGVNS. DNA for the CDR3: TGTGCCAGCAGCGGGAACTTCTACAATGAGCAGTTCTTC. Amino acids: CASSGNFYNEQFF.

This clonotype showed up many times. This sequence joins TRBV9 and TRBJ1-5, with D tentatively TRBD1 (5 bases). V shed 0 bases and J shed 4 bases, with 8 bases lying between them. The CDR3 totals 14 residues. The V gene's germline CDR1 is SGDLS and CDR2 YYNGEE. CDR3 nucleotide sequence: TGTGCCAGCAGCGTAGGGACAACGAATCAGCCCCAGCATTTT. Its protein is CASSVGTTNQPQHF.

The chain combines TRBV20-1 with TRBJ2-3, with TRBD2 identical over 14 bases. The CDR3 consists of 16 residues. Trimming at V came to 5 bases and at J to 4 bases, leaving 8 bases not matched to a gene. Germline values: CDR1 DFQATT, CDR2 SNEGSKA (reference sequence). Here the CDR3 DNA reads TGCAGTGCTCTATTCCCGGGACTAGCGGGAGCAGATACGCAGTATTTT. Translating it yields CSALFPGLAGADTQYF.

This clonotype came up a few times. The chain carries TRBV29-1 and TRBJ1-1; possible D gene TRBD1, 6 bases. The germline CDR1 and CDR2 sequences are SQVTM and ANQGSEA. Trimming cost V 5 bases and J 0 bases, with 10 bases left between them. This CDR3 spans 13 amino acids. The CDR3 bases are TGCAGCGTTATCGACAGGTTGAACACTGAAGCTTTCTTT. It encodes CSVIDRLNTEAFF.

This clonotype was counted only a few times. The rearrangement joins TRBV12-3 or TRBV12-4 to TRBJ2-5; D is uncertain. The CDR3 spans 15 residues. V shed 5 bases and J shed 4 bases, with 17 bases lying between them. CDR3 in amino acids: CASSLVEGGRETQYF. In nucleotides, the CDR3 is TGTGCCAGCAGTCTCGTAGAAGGTGGGCGAGAGACCCAGTACTTC.

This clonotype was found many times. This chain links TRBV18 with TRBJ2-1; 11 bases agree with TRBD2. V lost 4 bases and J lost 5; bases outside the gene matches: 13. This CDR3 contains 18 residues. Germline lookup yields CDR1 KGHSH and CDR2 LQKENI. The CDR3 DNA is TGTGCCAGCTCACTTTATCTGAGACTAGCGGGAAAAGACAATGAGCAGTTCTTC. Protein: CASSLYLRLAGKDNEQFF.

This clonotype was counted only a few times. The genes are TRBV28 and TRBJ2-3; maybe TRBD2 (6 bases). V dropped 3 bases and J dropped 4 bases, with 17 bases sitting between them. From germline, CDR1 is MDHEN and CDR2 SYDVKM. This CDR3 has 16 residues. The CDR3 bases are TGTGCCAGCAGTTTTCCCAAACTAGGCGGGGCAGATACGCAGTATTTT. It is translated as CASSFPKLGGADTQYF.

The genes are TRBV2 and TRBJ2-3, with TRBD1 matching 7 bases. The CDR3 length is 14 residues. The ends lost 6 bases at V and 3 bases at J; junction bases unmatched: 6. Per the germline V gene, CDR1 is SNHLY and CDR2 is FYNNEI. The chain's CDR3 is CASRQTGSTDTQYF. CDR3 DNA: TGTGCCAGCAGGCAGACAGGGTCTACAGATACGCAGTATTTT.

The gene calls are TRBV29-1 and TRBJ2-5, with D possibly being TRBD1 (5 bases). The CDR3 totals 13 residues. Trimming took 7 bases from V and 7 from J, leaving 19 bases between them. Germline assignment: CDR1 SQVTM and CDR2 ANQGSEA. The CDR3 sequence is CSGGTGGGRTQYF. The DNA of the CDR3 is TGCAGCGGAGGAACAGGTGGTGGAAGGACCCAGTACTTC.

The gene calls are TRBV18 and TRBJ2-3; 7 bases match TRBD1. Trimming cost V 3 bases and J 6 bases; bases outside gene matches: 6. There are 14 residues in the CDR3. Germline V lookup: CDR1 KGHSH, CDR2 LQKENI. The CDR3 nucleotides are TGTGCCAGCTCACCGACAGGGTTTGGTGATACGCAGTATTTT. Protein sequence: CASSPTGFGDTQYF.